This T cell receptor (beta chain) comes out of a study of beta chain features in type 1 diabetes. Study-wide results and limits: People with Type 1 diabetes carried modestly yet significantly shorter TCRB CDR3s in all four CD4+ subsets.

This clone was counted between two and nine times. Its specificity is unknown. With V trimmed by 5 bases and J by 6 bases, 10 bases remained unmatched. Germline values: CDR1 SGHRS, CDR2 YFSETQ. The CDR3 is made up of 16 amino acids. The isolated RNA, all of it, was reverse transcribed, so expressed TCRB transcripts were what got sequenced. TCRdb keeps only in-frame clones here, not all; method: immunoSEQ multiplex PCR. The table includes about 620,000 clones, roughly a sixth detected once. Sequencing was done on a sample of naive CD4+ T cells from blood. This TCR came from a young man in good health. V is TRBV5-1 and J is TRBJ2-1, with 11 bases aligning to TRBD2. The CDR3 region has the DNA TGCGCCAGCAGGAATCCGGGACTAGCGGCCATCAATGAGCAGTTCTTC. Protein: CASRNPGLAAINEQFF. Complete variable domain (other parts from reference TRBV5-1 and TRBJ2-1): KAGVTQTPRYLIKTRGQQVTLSCSPISGHRSVSWYQQTPGQGLQFLFEYFSETQRNKGNFPGRFSGRQFSNSRSEMNVSTLELGDSALYLCASRNPGLAAINEQFFGPGTRLTVL.